A single sample is the source of the 18 T cell receptor beta chains below, sequenced in a study of shared clonotypes between healthy human individuals. The method was immunoSEQ multiplex PCR; TCRdb's version includes in-frame clones alone and lacks a portion of them. The table shows around 1,100,000 clones, with roughly 80% occurring only once. Material for sequencing was memory CD4+ T cells from PBMCs. Sample subset: CD45RA-negative fraction. The receptors originated from a man younger than 35 in good health. Some clones in this sample may be carry-over from other donors' samples.

As regards this clone: This may be a read error, as it is one base from a much larger clone. This CDR3 is also generated by other DNA sequences in the sample. V and J are TRBV7-9 and TRBJ1-1, with D perhaps matching TRBD1 (5 bases). Germline V gene sequence: CDR1 SEHNR, CDR2 FQNEAQ (reference sequence). The CDR3 has 13 amino acids. Trimming removed 3 bases from V and 2 bases from J, with 7 bases in between. CDR3: CASSFGGNTEAFF. CDR3 sequence (DNA): TGTGCCAGCAGCTTTGGGGGAAACACTGAAGCTTTCTTT.

As concerns this clone: Other DNA sequences from this sample encode an identical CDR3 as well. The chain joins TRBV12-5 to TRBJ2-5; D is uncertain. Germline V gene data show CDR1 as LGHNT and CDR2 as FRNRAP. Trimming cost V 4 bases and J 2 bases, with 8 bases left between them. The CDR3 spans 13 residues. CDR3 amino acids: CASGSSGQETQYF. The CDR3 DNA follows: TGTGCTAGTGGTTCCTCAGGACAAGAGACCCAGTACTTC.

About this clone itself: The same CDR3 is also encoded by other DNA sequences in this sample. The genes are TRBV28 and TRBJ1-2; TRBD1 matches at 10 bases. Trimming removed 6 bases from V and 3 bases from J; junction bases left unmatched: 4. CDR1 is MDHEN and CDR2 is SYDVKM in the germline V gene. The CDR3 totals 14 residues. Here the CDR3 DNA reads TGTGCCAGCAGGACAGGGGGCGTCGACTATGGCTACACCTTC. Translation gives CASRTGGVDYGYTF.

V usage is TRBV7-2 and J usage is TRBJ2-7, with a weak D call TRBD2 (5 bases). The length of the CDR3 is 14 residues. V gave up 5 bases and J gave up 1 base, with 12 bases separating them. Germline CDR1 reads SGHTA; CDR2 reads FQGNSA. The CDR3 protein is CASSLFSGSYEQYF. In nucleotides, the CDR3 is TGTGCCAGCAGCCTTTTTTCGGGGTCCTACGAGCAGTACTTC. The entire variable domain, with the rest obtained from reference TRBV7-2 and TRBJ2-7, is as follows: GAGVSQSPSNKVTEKGKDVELRCDPISGHTALYWYRQSLGQGLEFLIYFQGNSAPDKSGLPSDRFSAERTGGSVSTLTIQRTQQEDSAVYLCASSLFSGSYEQYFGPGTRLTVT.

This clone was observed a few times. The rearrangement joins TRBV5-5 to TRBJ2-1; D unresolved. The germline V and J ends were trimmed by 0 bases and 4 bases, with 14 bases remaining between them. Germline CDR1 is SGHKS and CDR2 is YYEKEE (reference sequence). The CDR3 is 16 amino acids. DNA for the CDR3: TGTGCCAGCAGCTTGGTCCCGGCCCAAACATACAATGAGCAGTTCTTC. Translated, it gives CASSLVPAQTYNEQFF.

V usage is TRBV18 and J usage is TRBJ2-1, with TRBD1 matching over 7 bases. With 4 bases clipped from V and 7 bases from J, the junction kept 4 bases outside the gene matches. The CDR3 loop spans 13 amino acids. From germline, CDR1 is KGHSH and CDR2 LQKENI. CDR3 in DNA: TGTGCCAGCTCACAAAGACAGGGAAATGAGCAGTTCTTC. Translation gives CASSQRQGNEQFF. The entire variable domain, with the rest obtained from reference TRBV18 and TRBJ2-1, is as follows: NAGVMQNPRHLVRRRGQEARLRCSPMKGHSHVYWYRQLPEEGLKFMVYLQKENIIDESGMPKERFSAEFPKEGPSILRIQQVVRGDSAAYFCASSQRQGNEQFFGPGTRLTVL.

The V and J genes are TRBV19 and TRBJ1-5; no firm D call. Germline lookup yields CDR1 LNHDA and CDR2 SQIVND (reference sequence). V lost 3 bases, J lost 3 bases, and 12 bases lay in between. The CDR3 is made up of 15 amino acids. The CDR3 DNA is TGTGCCAGTAGTATGATCTGGGAAATCAATCAGCCCCAGCATTTT. It specifies CASSMIWEINQPQHF.

The chain recombines TRBV6-5 with TRBJ2-5; TRBD1 might be the D (6 bases). The J call may be wrong; the DNA end is better matched by TRBJ2-7. The CDR3 runs to 15 residues. From germline, CDR1 is MNHEY and CDR2 SVGAGI. DNA of the CDR3: TGTGCCAGCAGTTACGCAGGGACACGAACCTACGAGCAGTACTTC. Its protein is CASSYAGTRTYEQYF.

Points on this clone: One end of the junction does not line up with germline, which may come from a read error. Different DNA sequences within this sample yield the same CDR3. J is TRBJ2-2 and V is TRBV29-1, with D maybe TRBD2 (5 bases). This CDR3 is built from 14 residues. Per the germline V gene, CDR1 is SQVTM and CDR2 is ANQGSEA. In nucleotides, the CDR3 is TGCAGCGCGGCTGTGGGTCCGAACACCGGGGAGCTGTTTTTC. Translating it yields CSAAVGPNTGELFF.

This clone was counted between two and nine times. The V gene is TRBV11-2, the J gene TRBJ2-7, with 7 bases fitting TRBD1. This CDR3 is built from 16 residues. The V gene end was trimmed by 2 bases and the J gene end by 3 bases; junction bases not matched to a gene: 10. CDR1 is SGHAT and CDR2 is FQNNGV in the germline V gene. The CDR3 here is CASSLSSGAGGYEQYF. The CDR3 bases are TGTGCCAGCAGCTTAAGTTCCGGGGCAGGGGGCTACGAGCAGTACTTC.

V is TRBV4-3 and J is TRBJ2-1; 13 bases fit TRBD2. The J segment lost 4 bases and the V segment lost 4 bases, leaving 4 bases of the junction unmatched. CDR1 and CDR2 from the germline V gene are LGHNA and YSLEER. The CDR3 covers 16 residues. In DNA form, the CDR3 reads TGCGCCAGCAGCCCTGGGACTAGCGGGAAGTACAATGAGCAGTTCTTC. This sequence encodes CASSPGTSGKYNEQFF.

The chain is built from TRBV28 and TRBJ2-1; a possible D gene is TRBD2 (6 bases). CDR1 and CDR2 from the germline V gene are MDHEN and SYDVKM. The V end was cut by 2 bases, the J end by 3 bases, with 11 bases between. The CDR3 covers 15 residues. The CDR3 loop reads CASSLGGSGYNEQFF. The CDR3 region has the DNA TGTGCCAGCAGTTTAGGGGGGAGCGGCTACAATGAGCAGTTCTTC.

The rearrangement links TRBV6-5 to TRBJ2-7, with 13 bases aligning to TRBD2. Germline values: CDR1 MNHEY, CDR2 SVGAGI. V lost 2 bases, J lost 6 bases, and 7 bases stayed unmatched. This CDR3 is built from 16 residues. This chain's CDR3 is CASSYRLAGGIREQYF. The CDR3 bases are TGTGCCAGCAGTTACAGACTAGCGGGAGGAATCCGCGAGCAGTACTTC.

Only one count was recorded for this clone. The chain is built from TRBV5-1 and TRBJ1-1; 7 bases map to TRBD1. The CDR3 is made up of 13 amino acids. J gave up 6 bases and V 4 bases, and 6 bases lay outside the gene matches. CDR1 and CDR2 from the germline V gene are SGHRS and YFSETQ. The CDR3 sequence: CASSTNRGPEAFF. The CDR3 DNA sequence: TGCGCCAGCAGCACGAACAGGGGACCTGAAGCTTTCTTT.

This clone was detected only a few times. V gene TRBV7-8 combines with J gene TRBJ1-5, with D possibly being TRBD1 (5 bases). Between the trimmed V and J ends, which lost 5 bases and 5 bases, there was a span of 10 bases. This CDR3 is 13 amino acids long. Germline V gene data show CDR1 as SGHVS and CDR2 as FQNEAQ. CDR3 sequence (DNA): TGTGCCAGCAGCCCGGGGGTGGATCAGCCCCAGCATTTT. Protein sequence: CASSPGVDQPQHF.

This chain joins TRBV28 and TRBJ2-3; D not resolved. V was trimmed by 6 bases and J by 6 bases, leaving 7 bases between them. The germline V gene encodes CDR1 MDHEN and CDR2 SYDVKM. This CDR3 has 11 amino acids. The CDR3 protein is CASRGIDTQYF. Here the CDR3 DNA reads TGTGCCAGCAGGGGAATTGATACGCAGTATTTT.

The chain couples TRBV9 to TRBJ1-3; possibly TRBD1 for D (5 bases). Deletions cut 1 base from V and 2 bases from J, with 7 bases between. This CDR3 has 14 residues. The germline gives CDR1 SGDLS, CDR2 YYNGEE. CDR3 DNA sequence: TGTGCCAGCAGCGTAATGGGACCTGGAAACACCATATATTTT. Translated: CASSVMGPGNTIYF.

The chain combines TRBV6-1 with TRBJ2-5; possible D gene TRBD2, 6 bases. The CDR3 is made up of 13 amino acids. V lost 3 bases, J lost 7 bases, and 12 bases lay in between. CDR1 and CDR2 from the germline V gene are MNHNS and SASEGT. In DNA form, the CDR3 reads TGTGCCAGCAGTGAGGACTATACGGGGACCCAGTACTTC. Translating gives CASSEDYTGTQYF.